This T cell receptor (beta chain) was recovered during a study of control samples from healthy donors and cancer patients. Assay used: immunoSEQ multiplex PCR; TCRdb lists only in-frame clones, some missing. The sample lists some 200,000 clones, 85% to 95% occurring once. The CDR3 has 12 residues. The V and J ends lost 5 bases and 4 bases, in that order; junction bases with no gene match: 4. The germline CDR1 and CDR2 sequences are SQVTM and ANQGSEA. The rearrangement joins TRBV29-1 to TRBJ1-1; 7 bases line up with TRBD1. The sequenced sample was blood. The receptor was isolated from a man aged 50 to 60 in good health. CDR3 loop: CSVTQGTTEAFF. The CDR3 DNA sequence: TGCAGCGTTACACAGGGGACCACTGAAGCTTTCTTT.